A selection of T cell receptor beta chains follows, all from one sample in a study of T cells in Graves' hyperthyroidism and ophthalmopathy. One entry per CDR3 protein results from TCRdb running MiXCR on the multiplex PCR reads. The table shows hundreds of thousands of distinct CDR3 sequences, with 15% to 19% occurring only once. What was sequenced was blood. These receptors were taken from a woman in her late teens or twenties with Graves' hyperthyroidism. CDR3s include the opening cysteine and the closing phenylalanine or tryptophan. Fields, in order: D gene, J gene, clone size, V gene, CDR3 DNA, CDR3 protein. A D gene is named only where the DNA matches it firmly. Only some rows state a clone size, as once, few, many or a class for expanded clones.

d_call: .
j_call: TRBJ1-2
clone_size: few
v_call: TRBV2
cdr3_nt: TGTGCCAGCAATGAACGCAGTACTAACTATGGCTACACCTTC
cdr3_aa: CASNERSTNYGYTF

d_call: .
j_call: TRBJ1-5
clone_size: many
v_call: TRBV9
cdr3_nt: TGTGCCAGCAGCGAGGACGGGTATAGCAATCAGCCCCAGCATTTT
cdr3_aa: CASSEDGYSNQPQHF

d_call: .
j_call: TRBJ2-1
clone_size: many
v_call: TRBV2
cdr3_nt: TGTGCCAGCTCGGGCCCGGGGGAGAGTGAGCAGTTCTTC
cdr3_aa: CASSGPGESEQFF

d_call: .
j_call: TRBJ1-5
clone_size: many
v_call: TRBV7-9
cdr3_nt: TGTGCCAGCAGCGGGGGACCGGTTAGCAATCAGCCCCAGCATTTT
cdr3_aa: CASSGGPVSNQPQHF

d_call: .
j_call: TRBJ2-1
clone_size: many
v_call: TRBV11-3
cdr3_nt: TGTGCCAGCAGCCCCTCGGGGCGGTCGTCTATCCTATACAATGAGCAGTTCTTC
cdr3_aa: CASSPSGRSSILYNEQFF

d_call: .
j_call: TRBJ1-2
clone_size: few
v_call: TRBV2
cdr3_nt: TGTGCCAGCAGTGAAGTACAGGGCGACTATGGCTACACCTTC
cdr3_aa: CASSEVQGDYGYTF

d_call: TRBD2
j_call: TRBJ2-3
clone_size: .
v_call: TRBV5-6
cdr3_nt: TGTGCCAGCAGCCTTAGCGGGAGAGGGAATACGCAGTATTTT
cdr3_aa: CASSLSGRGNTQYF

d_call: .
j_call: TRBJ1-1
clone_size: .
v_call: TRBV25-1
cdr3_nt: TGTGCCAGCAGTGAATTGTTCTCCTCGAGGAACACTGAAGCTTTCTTT
cdr3_aa: CASSELFSSRNTEAFF

d_call: TRBD2
j_call: TRBJ2-1
clone_size: many
v_call: TRBV6-1
cdr3_nt: TGTGCCAGCAGCCCCCTAGCGGGAGCTGGAAATGAGCAGTTCTTC
cdr3_aa: CASSPLAGAGNEQFF

d_call: .
j_call: TRBJ1-6
clone_size: many
v_call: TRBV12-3/TRBV12-4
cdr3_nt: TGTGCCAGCAGTTTAGCTCGGTCGGGGGTGGGAAATAATTCACCCCTCCACTTT
cdr3_aa: CASSLARSGVGNNSPLHF

d_call: .
j_call: TRBJ2-7
clone_size: .
v_call: TRBV19
cdr3_nt: TGTGCCAGTAGTATCGCACAAGGCTACGAGCAGTACTTC
cdr3_aa: CASSIAQGYEQYF

d_call: TRBD2
j_call: TRBJ2-5
clone_size: many
v_call: TRBV11-2
cdr3_nt: TGTGCCAGCACCGAGACTAGCGGGACCCAAGAGACCCAGTACTTC
cdr3_aa: CASTETSGTQETQYF

d_call: TRBD1
j_call: TRBJ1-1
clone_size: few
v_call: TRBV24-1
cdr3_nt: TGTGCCACCAGTGAAACAGGGGCAATCACTGAAGCTTTCTTT
cdr3_aa: CATSETGAITEAFF

d_call: TRBD1
j_call: TRBJ1-4
clone_size: .
v_call: TRBV7-9
cdr3_nt: TGTGCCAGCAGCTTAGAGGGACAGGTTAATGAAAAACTGTTTTTT
cdr3_aa: CASSLEGQVNEKLFF

d_call: TRBD1
j_call: TRBJ2-4
clone_size: many
v_call: TRBV7-9
cdr3_nt: TGTGCCAGCAGCCCCCGGGACAGGGACTCCCTTCAGTACTTC
cdr3_aa: CASSPRDRDSLQYF

d_call: TRBD1
j_call: TRBJ2-7
clone_size: many
v_call: TRBV2
cdr3_nt: TGTGCCAGCAGTCGACAGGGGTCCTCCTACGAGCAGTACTTC
cdr3_aa: CASSRQGSSYEQYF

d_call: .
j_call: TRBJ2-1
clone_size: many
v_call: TRBV7-3
cdr3_nt: TGTGCCAGCAGCTCTTTTGGGGACACCTTGGACAATGAGCAGTTCTTC
cdr3_aa: CASSSFGDTLDNEQFF

d_call: TRBD1
j_call: TRBJ2-7
clone_size: many
v_call: TRBV7-9
cdr3_nt: TGTGCCAGCAGCTTATGGGTGGGACAGTTCTACGAGCAGTACTTC
cdr3_aa: CASSLWVGQFYEQYF

d_call: TRBD1
j_call: TRBJ2-2
clone_size: .
v_call: TRBV9
cdr3_nt: TGTGCCAGCAGCAGGGGACAGGGGGTCACCGGGGAGCTGTTTTTT
cdr3_aa: CASSRGQGVTGELFF

d_call: .
j_call: TRBJ1-4
clone_size: many
v_call: TRBV7-6
cdr3_nt: TGTGCCAGCAGCTTAGGAGGAGAGGGTTCGGCTAATGAAAAACTGTTTTTT
cdr3_aa: CASSLGGEGSANEKLFF

d_call: .
j_call: TRBJ2-6
clone_size: many
v_call: TRBV3-1
cdr3_nt: TGTGCCAGCAGCCAAAGAGGAGAGGAGACGCTGGCTTTC
cdr3_aa: CASSQRGEETLAF

d_call: .
j_call: TRBJ2-5
clone_size: .
v_call: TRBV5-5
cdr3_nt: TGTGCCAGCATAAGGGGCAGGCCTGGGGAGACCCAGTACTTC
cdr3_aa: CASIRGRPGETQYF